Listed here is a single T cell receptor (beta chain). The data originate from a study of blood T cell repertoires in COVID-19. Whole-study context: From T cells, B-cell-depleted T cells, or PBMCs came the material, which was cDNA or gDNA.

As originally analysed: Nucleated cell number was recorded as an estimate derived from reference gene primer amplification. The protocol was immunoSEQ multiplex PCR, while the TCRdb copy is restricted to in-frame clones and leaves out a portion. V, J and clone size are taken as reported in that table, and D and trimming were inferred from the DNA itself. This sample has about 80,000 clones, with 80% to 85% found just once. The sequenced material came from peripheral blood. The clonotype was recovered from a woman in her 70s with acute or convalescent COVID-19.

CDR3 sequence (DNA): TGTGCCAGCAGTTTTCAGTTAAACACCGGGGAGCTGTTTTTT. Translating it yields CASSFQLNTGELFF. V and J are TRBV28 and TRBJ2-2, with D unresolved. V lost 3 bases, J lost 2 bases, and 7 bases lay in between. The germline CDR1 and CDR2 sequences are MDHEN and SYDVKM. This CDR3 has 14 residues.